This T cell receptor beta chain was observed in a study of T cell changes during pregnancy in multiple sclerosis (dated by TCRdb to about 2019). Broadly, across the study: The study examined how the T cell repertoire changed over the course of pregnancy in women with multiple sclerosis.

Points on this clone: The antigen it binds to is not known. Base qualities were left out, and no much larger clone turns up one base away.

The protocol used for the library was the immunoSEQ multiplex PCR assay. TCRdb stores this immuneACCESS table with in-frame sequences only. Part of the clones is absent; in the studies checked, under half of the shortfall reflects unresolved V genes, and no reason is known for the rest. The sample contains tens of thousands of clones, 91% of them found a single time. The ten largest make up 0.8% to 0.95% of the sample. The sequences come from peripheral blood, collected before pregnancy. This clonotype originated in a female donor with multiple sclerosis, enrolled in a pregnancy study.

The CDR3 here reads CASSAPTSAWWAFF. Here is the DNA: TGTGCCAGTAGTGCCCCAACATCCGCCTGGTGGGCTTTCTTT. The rearrangement combines TRBV19 with TRBJ1-1, with the D gene call left open. The CDR3 spans 14 residues, from the cysteine through the phenylalanine. Here the CDR3 DNA is all that survives: 42 bases in frame from base 1. CDR1 and CDR2, per the germline V gene (reference sequence), are LNHDA and SQIVND. The trim is 5 bases for V and 11 bases for J, with a gap of 21 bases between the germline ends.